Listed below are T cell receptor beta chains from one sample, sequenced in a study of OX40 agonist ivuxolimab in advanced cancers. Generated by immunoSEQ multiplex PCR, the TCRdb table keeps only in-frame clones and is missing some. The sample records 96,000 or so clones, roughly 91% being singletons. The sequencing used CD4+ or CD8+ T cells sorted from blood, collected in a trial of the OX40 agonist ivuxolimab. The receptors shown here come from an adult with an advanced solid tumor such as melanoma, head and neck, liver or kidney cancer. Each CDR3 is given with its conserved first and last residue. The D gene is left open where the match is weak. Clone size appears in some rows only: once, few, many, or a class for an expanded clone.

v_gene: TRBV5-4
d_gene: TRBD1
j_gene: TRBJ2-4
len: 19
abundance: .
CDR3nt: TGTGCCAGCAGCAGAACCGGGACAGGGGGCTCATTTTCGGGGAACATTCAGTACTTC
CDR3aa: CASSRTGTGGSFSGNIQYF

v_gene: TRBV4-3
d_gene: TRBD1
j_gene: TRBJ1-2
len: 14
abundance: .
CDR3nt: TGCGCCAGCAGCCGAGGGACAGGGGATAATGGCTACACCTTC
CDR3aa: CASSRGTGDNGYTF

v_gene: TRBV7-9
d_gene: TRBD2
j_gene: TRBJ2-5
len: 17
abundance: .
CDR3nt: TGTGCCAGCAGCTTAGGAGGGGCGGGAGGGCCGGAGGAGACCCAGTACTTC
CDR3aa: CASSLGGAGGPEETQYF

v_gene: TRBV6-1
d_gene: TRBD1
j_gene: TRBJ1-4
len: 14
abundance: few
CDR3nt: TGTGCCAGCAGTGTTGGACAGGGAAATGAAAAACTGTTTTTT
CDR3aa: CASSVGQGNEKLFF

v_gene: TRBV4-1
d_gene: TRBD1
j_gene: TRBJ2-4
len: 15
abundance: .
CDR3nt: TGCGCCAGCAGCCAAGACGGACAGGGGGCGAACATTCAGTACTTC
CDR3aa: CASSQDGQGANIQYF

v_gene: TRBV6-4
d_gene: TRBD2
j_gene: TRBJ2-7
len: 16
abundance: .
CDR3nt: TGTGCCAGCAGTGACCCCGGGACTAGCGGTTCCTACGAGCAGTACTTC
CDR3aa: CASSDPGTSGSYEQYF

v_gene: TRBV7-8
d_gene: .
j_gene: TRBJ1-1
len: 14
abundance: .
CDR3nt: TGTGCCAGCAGCTTAGATGGTGGGGACACTGAAGCTTTCTTT
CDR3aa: CASSLDGGDTEAFF

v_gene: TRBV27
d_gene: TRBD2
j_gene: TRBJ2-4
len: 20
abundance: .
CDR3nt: TGTGCCAGCAGCTACCACCCGACTAGCGGGAGTGGGTGGACCAAAAACATTCAGTACTTC
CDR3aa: CASSYHPTSGSGWTKNIQYF

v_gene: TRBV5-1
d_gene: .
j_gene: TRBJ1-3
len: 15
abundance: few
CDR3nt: TGCGCCAGCAGCTTGGATCAGGTTGGTGGAAACACCATATATTTT
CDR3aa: CASSLDQVGGNTIYF

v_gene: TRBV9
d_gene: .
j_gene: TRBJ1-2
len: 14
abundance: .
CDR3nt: TGTGCCAGCAGCGTACAAGGGTGGGACTATGGCTACACCTTC
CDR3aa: CASSVQGWDYGYTF

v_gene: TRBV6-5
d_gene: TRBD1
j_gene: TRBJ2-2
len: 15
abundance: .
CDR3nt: TGTGCCAGCAGTGTGAGACAGGGGAACACCGGGGAGCTGTTTTTT
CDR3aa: CASSVRQGNTGELFF

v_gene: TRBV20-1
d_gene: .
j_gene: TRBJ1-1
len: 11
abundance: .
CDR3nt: TGCAGTGCTTCCCCGAGGACTGAAGCTTTCTTT
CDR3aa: CSASPRTEAFF

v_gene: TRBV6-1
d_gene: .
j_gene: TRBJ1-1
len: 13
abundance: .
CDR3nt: TGTGCCAGCATAAAGGGGGTCCACACTGAAGCTTTCTTT
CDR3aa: CASIKGVHTEAFF

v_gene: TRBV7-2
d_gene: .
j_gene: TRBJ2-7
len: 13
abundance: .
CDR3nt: TGTGCCAGCAGCTTAGCGGGGAGCGGGGAGCAGTACTTC
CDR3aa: CASSLAGSGEQYF

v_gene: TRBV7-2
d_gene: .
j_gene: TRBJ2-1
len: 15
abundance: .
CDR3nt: TGTGCCAGCAGGAAGACTTTTAACTCCTACAATGAGCAGTTCTTC
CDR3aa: CASRKTFNSYNEQFF

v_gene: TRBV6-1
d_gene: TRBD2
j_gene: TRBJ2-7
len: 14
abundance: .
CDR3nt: TGTGCCAGCAGTTTAGCGGGGGCTGGCTACGAGCAGTACTTC
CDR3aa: CASSLAGAGYEQYF

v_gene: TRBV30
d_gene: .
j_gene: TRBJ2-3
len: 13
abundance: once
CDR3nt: TGTGCCTGGAGTGTAGGGAGCACAGATACGCAGTATTTT
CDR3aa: CAWSVGSTDTQYF

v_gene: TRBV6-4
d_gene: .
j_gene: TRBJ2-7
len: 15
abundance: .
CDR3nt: TGTGCCAGCAGTCCCGGGACGCCGGTTGTGTACGAGCAGTACTTC
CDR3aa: CASSPGTPVVYEQYF

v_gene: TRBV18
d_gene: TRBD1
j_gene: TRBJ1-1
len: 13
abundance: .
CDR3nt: TGTGCCAGCTCACCACGGGACAGACTTGAAGCTTTCTTT
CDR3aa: CASSPRDRLEAFF

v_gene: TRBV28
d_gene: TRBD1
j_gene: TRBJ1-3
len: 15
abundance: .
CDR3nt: TGTGCCAGCAGCTTCTACAGGGGCTCTGGAAACACCATATATTTT
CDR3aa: CASSFYRGSGNTIYF

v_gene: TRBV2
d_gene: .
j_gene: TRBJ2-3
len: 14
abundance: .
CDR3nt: TGTGCCAGCAGTGAACTGGGACCAACGGATACGCAGTATTTT
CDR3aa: CASSELGPTDTQYF

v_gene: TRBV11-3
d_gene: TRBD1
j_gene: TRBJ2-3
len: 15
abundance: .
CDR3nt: TGTGCCAGCAGCTTAGCGGCGACAGGGGTAGATACGCAGTATTTT
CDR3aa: CASSLAATGVDTQYF

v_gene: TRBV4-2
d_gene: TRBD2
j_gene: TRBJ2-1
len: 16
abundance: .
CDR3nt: TGTGCCAGCAGCCCAGTAGCGGGAGGGATCTACAATGAGCAGTTCTTC
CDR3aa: CASSPVAGGIYNEQFF

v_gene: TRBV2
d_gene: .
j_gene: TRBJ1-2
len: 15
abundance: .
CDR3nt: TGTGCCAGCTCCTTAAGACAGATCGTCTCGATGAGCTACACCTTC
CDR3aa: CASSLRQIVSMSYTF

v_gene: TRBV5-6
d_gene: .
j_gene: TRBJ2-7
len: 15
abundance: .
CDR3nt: TGTGCCAGCACCCAATTGGACAGTCGTTCCTACGAGCAGTACTTC
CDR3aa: CASTQLDSRSYEQYF

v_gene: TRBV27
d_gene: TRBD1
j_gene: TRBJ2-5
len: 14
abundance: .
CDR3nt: TGTGCCAGCAGCCTGTTGCAGGGGGAAGAGACCCAGTACTTC
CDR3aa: CASSLLQGEETQYF

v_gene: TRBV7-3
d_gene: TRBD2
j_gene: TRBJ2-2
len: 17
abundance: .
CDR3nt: TGTGCCAGCAGCCCTACAGCCGGACTAGAGACCACCGGGGAGCTGTTTTTT
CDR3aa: CASSPTAGLETTGELFF

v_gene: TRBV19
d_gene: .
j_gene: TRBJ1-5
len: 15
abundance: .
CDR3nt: TGTGCCAGTAGTATTTATAACCGTAGCAATCAGCCCCAGCATTTT
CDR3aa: CASSIYNRSNQPQHF